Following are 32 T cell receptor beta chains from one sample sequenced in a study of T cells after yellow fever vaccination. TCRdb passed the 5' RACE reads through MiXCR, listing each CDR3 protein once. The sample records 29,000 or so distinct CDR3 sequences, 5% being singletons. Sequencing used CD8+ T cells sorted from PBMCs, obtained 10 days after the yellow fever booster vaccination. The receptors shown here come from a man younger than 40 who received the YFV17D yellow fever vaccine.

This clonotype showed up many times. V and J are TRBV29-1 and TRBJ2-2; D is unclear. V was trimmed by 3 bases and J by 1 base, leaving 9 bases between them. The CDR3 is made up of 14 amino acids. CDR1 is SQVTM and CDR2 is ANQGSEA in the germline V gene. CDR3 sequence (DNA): TGCAGCGTTGAGGGTTTGGGGAACACCGGGGAGCTGTTTTTT. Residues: CSVEGLGNTGELFF.

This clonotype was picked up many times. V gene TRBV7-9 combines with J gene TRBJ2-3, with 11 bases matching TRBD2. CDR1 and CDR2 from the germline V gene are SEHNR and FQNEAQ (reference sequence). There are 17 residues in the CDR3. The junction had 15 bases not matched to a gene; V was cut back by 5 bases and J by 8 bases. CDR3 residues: CASSPLGGSGRAVTQYF. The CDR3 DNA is TGTGCCAGCAGCCCCCTAGGCGGTAGCGGGAGGGCGGTTACGCAGTATTTT.

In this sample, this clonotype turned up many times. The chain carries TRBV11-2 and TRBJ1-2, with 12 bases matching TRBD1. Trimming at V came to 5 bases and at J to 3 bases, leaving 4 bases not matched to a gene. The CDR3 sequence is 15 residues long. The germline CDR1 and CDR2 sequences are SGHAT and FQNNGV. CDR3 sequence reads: CASSMGQGAYYGYTF. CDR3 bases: TGTGCCAGCAGCATGGGACAGGGGGCATACTATGGCTACACCTTC.

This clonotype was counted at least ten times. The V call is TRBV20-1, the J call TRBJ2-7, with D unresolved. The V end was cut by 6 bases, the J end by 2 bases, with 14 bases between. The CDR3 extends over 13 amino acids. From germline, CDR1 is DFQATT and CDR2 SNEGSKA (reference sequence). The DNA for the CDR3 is TGCAGTGCCCCCTATCGGGCCACCTACGAGCAGTACTTC. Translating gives CSAPYRATYEQYF.

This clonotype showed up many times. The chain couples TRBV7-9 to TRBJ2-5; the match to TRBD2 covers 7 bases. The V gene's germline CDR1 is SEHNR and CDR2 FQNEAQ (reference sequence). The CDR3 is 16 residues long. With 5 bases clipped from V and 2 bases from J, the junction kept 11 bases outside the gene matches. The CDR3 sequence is CASSPRRREVQETQYF. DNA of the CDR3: TGTGCCAGCAGCCCCCGGCGCCGGGAGGTTCAAGAGACCCAGTACTTC.

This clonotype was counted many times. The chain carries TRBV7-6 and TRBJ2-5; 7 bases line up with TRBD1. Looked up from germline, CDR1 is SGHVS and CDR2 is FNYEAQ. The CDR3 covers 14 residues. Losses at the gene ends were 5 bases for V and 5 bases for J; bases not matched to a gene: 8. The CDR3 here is CASSQYTGVETQYF. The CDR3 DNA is TGTGCCAGCAGCCAATATACAGGGGTCGAGACCCAGTACTTC.

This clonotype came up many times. CDR3 DNA sequence: TGTGCCAGCAGCTTCTTAGCGGGTCCCTACGAGCAGTACTTC. Amino acids: CASSFLAGPYEQYF. The J gene is TRBJ2-7, the V gene TRBV7-2; 7 nucleotides line up with TRBD2. With 3 bases clipped from V and 2 bases from J, the junction kept 4 bases outside the gene matches. Germline lookup yields CDR1 SGHTA and CDR2 FQGNSA. The CDR3 loop spans 14 amino acids.

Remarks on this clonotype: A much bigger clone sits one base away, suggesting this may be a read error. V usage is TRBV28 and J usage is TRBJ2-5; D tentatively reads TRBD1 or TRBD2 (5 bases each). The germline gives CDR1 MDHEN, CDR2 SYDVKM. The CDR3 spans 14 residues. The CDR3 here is CVSSLYRDGETQYF. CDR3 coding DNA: TGTGTCAGCAGTCTGTATCGGGACGGAGAGACCCAGTACTTC.

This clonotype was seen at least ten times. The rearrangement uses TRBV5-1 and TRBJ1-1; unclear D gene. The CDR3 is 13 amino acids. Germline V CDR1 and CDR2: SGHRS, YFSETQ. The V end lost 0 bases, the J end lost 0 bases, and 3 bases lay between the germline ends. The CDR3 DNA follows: TGCGCCAGCAGCTTGGGTGTGAACACTGAAGCTTTCTTT. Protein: CASSLGVNTEAFF.

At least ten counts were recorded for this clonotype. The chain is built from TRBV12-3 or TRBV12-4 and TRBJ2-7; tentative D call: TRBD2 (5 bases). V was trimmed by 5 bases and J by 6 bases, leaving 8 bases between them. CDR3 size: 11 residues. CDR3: CASSKSGEQYF. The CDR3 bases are TGTGCCAGCAGTAAAAGCGGCGAGCAGTACTTC.

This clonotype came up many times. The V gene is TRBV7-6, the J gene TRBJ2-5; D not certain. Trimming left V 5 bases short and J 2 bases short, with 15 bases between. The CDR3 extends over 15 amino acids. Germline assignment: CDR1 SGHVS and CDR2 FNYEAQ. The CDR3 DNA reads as TGTGCCAGCAGCCTTCTGACGATAAAACAAGAGACCCAGTACTTC. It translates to CASSLLTIKQETQYF.

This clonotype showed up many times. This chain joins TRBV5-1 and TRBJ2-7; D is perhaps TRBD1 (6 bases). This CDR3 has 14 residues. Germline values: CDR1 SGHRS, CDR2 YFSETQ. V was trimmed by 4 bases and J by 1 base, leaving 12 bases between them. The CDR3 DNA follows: TGCGCCAGCAGCCCAGGGGACATGTCCTACGAGCAGTACTTC. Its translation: CASSPGDMSYEQYF.

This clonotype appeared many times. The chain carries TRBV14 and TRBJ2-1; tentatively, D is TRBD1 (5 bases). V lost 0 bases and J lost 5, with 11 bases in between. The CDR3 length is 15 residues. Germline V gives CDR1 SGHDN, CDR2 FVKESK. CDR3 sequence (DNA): TGTGCCAGCAGCCAAGATGTTGTAGGGGACAATGAGCAGTTCTTC. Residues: CASSQDVVGDNEQFF.

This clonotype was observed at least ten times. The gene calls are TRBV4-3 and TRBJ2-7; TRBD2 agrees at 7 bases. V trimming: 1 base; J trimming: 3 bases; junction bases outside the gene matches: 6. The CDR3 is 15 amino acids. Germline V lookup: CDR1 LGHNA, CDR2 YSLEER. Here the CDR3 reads CASSQGVTSSYEQYF. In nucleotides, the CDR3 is TGCGCCAGCAGCCAAGGGGTGACTAGCAGCTACGAGCAGTACTTC.

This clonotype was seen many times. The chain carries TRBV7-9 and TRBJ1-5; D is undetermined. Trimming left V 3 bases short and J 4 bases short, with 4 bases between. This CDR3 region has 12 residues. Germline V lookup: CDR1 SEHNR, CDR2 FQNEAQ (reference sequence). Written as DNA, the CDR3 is TGTGCCAGCAGCTTGGGTAATCAGCCCCAGCATTTT. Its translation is CASSLGNQPQHF.

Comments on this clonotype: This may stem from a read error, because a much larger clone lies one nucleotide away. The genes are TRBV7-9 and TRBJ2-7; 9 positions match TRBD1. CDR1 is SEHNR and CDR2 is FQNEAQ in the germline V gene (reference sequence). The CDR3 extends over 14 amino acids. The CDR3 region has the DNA TGTGTCAGCACCGACCCGGGACAGGGCCCCGAGCAGTACTTC. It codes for CVSTDPGQGPEQYF.

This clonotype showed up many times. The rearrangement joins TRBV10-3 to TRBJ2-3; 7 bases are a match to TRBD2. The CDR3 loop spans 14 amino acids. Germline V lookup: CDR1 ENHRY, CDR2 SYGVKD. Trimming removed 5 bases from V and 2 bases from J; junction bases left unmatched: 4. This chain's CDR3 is CAISWGGVTDTQYF. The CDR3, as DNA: TGTGCCATCAGTTGGGGAGGGGTCACAGATACGCAGTATTTT.

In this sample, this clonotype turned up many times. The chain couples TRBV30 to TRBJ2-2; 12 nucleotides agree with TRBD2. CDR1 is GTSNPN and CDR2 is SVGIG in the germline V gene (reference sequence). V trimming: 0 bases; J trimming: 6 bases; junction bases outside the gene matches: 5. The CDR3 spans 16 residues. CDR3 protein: CAWSVLAGGRAGELFF. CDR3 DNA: TGTGCCTGGAGTGTACTAGCGGGAGGAAGGGCCGGGGAGCTGTTTTTT.

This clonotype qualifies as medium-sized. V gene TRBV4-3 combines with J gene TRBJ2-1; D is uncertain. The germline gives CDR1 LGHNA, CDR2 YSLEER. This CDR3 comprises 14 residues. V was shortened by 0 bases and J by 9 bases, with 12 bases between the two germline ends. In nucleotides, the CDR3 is TGCGCCAGCAGCCAAGATCGCGAGCATGCTGAGCAGTTCTTC. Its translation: CASSQDREHAEQFF.

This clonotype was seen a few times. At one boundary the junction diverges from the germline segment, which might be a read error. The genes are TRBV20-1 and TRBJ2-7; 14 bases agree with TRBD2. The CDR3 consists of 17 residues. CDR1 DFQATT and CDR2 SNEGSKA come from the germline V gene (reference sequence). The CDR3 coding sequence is TGCTGTGCTTATACCGGGACTAGCGGGAGATCGGGTTACGAGCAGTACTTC. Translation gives CCAYTGTSGRSGYEQYF.

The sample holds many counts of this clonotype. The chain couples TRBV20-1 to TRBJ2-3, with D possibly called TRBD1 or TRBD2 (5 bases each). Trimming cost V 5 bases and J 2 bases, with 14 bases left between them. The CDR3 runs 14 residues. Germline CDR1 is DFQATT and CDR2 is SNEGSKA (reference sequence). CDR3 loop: CSAVGADNTDTQYF. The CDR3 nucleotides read TGCAGTGCTGTCGGGGCGGACAACACAGATACGCAGTATTTT.

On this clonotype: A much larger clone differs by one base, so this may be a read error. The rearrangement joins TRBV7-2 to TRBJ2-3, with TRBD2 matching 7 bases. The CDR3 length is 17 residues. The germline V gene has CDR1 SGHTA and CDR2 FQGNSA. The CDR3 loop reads CVSSWVKRGSSTDTQYF. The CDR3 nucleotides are TGTGTCAGCAGCTGGGTCAAGCGGGGCTCTAGCACAGATACGCAGTATTTT.

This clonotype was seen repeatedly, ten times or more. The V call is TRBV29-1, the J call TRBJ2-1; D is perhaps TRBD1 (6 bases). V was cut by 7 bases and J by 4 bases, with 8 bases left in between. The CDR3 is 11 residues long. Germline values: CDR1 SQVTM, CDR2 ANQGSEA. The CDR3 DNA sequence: TGCAGCGGGGACACTTACAATGAGCAGTTCTTC. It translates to CSGDTYNEQFF.

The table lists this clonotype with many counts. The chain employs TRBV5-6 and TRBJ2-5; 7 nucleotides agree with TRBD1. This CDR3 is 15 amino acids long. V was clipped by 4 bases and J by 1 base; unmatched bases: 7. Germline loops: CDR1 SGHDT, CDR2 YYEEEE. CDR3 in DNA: TGTGCCAGCAGCAATACCGGGACAGTCCAAGAGACCCAGTACTTC. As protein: CASSNTGTVQETQYF.

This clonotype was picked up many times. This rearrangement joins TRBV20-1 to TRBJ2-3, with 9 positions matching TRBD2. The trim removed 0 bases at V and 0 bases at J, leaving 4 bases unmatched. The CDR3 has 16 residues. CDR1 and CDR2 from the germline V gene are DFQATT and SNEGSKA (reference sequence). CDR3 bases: TGCAGTGCTAGAGATCCTAGCGGGGAAAGCACAGATACGCAGTATTTT. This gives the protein CSARDPSGESTDTQYF.

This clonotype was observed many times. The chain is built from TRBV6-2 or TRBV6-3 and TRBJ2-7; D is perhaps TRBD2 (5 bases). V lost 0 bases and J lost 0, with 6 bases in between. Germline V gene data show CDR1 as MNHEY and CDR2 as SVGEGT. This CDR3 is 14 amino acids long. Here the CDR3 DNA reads TGTGCCAGCAGTTACTCGACTAACTCCTACGAGCAGTACTTC. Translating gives CASSYSTNSYEQYF.

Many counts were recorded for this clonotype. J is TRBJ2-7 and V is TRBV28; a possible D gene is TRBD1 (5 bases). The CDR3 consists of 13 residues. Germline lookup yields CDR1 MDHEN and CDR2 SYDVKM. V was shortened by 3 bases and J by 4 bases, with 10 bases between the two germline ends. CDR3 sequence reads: CASSLGQWYEQYF. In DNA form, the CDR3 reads TGTGCCAGCAGTTTGGGGCAATGGTACGAGCAGTACTTC.

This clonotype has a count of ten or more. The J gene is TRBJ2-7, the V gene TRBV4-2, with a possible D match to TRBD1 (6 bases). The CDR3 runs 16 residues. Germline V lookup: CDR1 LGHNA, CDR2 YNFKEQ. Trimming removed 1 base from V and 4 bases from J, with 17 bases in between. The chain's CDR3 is CASSQAVQGLTYEQYF. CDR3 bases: TGTGCCAGCAGCCAAGCAGTACAGGGATTGACGTACGAGCAGTACTTC.

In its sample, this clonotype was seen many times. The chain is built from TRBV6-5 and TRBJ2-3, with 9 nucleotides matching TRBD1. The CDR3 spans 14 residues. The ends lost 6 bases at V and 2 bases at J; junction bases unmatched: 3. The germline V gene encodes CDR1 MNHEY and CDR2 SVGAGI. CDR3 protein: CASRGDRDTDTQYF. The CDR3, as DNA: TGTGCCAGCAGGGGGGACAGGGACACAGATACGCAGTATTTT.

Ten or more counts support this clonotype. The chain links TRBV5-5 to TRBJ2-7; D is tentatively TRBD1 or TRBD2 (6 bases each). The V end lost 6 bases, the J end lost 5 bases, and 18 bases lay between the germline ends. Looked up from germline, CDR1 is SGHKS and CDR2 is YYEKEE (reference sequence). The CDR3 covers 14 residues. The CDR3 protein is CASTMGGGSDEQYF. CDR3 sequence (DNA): TGTGCCAGCACCATGGGGGGCGGAAGCGACGAGCAGTACTTC.

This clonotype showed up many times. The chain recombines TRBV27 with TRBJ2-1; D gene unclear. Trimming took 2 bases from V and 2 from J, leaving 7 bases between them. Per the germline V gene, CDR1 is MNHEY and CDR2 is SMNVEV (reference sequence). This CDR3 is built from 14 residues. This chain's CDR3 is CASSLTGPYNEQFF. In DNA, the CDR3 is TGTGCCAGCAGTTTAACGGGTCCCTACAATGAGCAGTTCTTC.

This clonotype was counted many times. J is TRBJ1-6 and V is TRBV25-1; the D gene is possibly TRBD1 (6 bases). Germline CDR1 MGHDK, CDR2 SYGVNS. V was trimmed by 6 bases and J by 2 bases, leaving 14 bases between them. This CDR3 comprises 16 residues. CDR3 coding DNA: TGTGCCAGCAGCGAAAACAGGGACACCTATAATTCACCCCTCCACTTT. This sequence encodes CASSENRDTYNSPLHF. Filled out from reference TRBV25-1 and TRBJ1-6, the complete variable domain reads EADIYQTPRYLVIGTGKKITLECSQTMGHDKMYWYQQDPGMELHLIHYSYGVNSTEKGDLSSESTVSRIRTEHFPLTLESARPSHTSQYLCASSENRDTYNSPLHFGNGTRLTVT.